The 31 T cell receptor beta chains listed next were all sequenced from one sample in a study of T-cell reconstitution after alpha-beta-depleted transplantation in children. Unique molecular identifiers tagged the TCRbeta library. TCRdb ran MiXCR on the PCR reads and lists one entry per CDR3 protein. The sample has about 980,000 distinct CDR3 sequences; roughly 31% are singletons. Specimen: PBMCs, mostly from graft donor cells, collected 360 days after TCRalphabeta/CD19-depleted stem cell transplant. All receptors come from a boy under three years old who had a stem cell transplant for SCID, so the T cells may come from the graft donor.

J is TRBJ2-1 and V is TRBV25-1, with D possibly being TRBD2 (6 bases). Trimming removed 7 bases at V and 4 bases at J, with 14 bases between. The V gene's germline CDR1 is MGHDK and CDR2 SYGVNS. The CDR3 has 14 residues. The CDR3 loop is CASTRGLFYNEQFF. The CDR3 coding sequence is TGTGCCAGCACCCGGGGACTTTTTTACAATGAGCAGTTCTTC.

This clonotype was counted only a few times. For the CDR3, the DNA is TGTGCCAGCAGCCCCCTCGGTGAGGGCCAAGAGACCCAGTACTTC. The encoded protein is CASSPLGEGQETQYF. J is TRBJ2-5 and V is TRBV14, with a weak D call TRBD2 (5 bases). V shed 4 bases and J shed 1 base, with 13 bases lying between them. Germline lookup yields CDR1 SGHDN and CDR2 FVKESK. This CDR3 is built from 15 residues.

The chain combines TRBV5-5 with TRBJ2-7, with 7 nucleotides matching TRBD2. The CDR3 has 15 residues. Germline trimming cut 1 base from V and 3 bases from J; bases unmatched to any gene: 7. Germline V CDR1 and CDR2: SGHKS, YYEKEE (reference sequence). CDR3 DNA: TGTGCCAGCAGCTTGTCCAGCGGGGACTTCTACGAGCAGTACTTC. Residues: CASSLSSGDFYEQYF.

V gene TRBV27 combines with J gene TRBJ1-1, with a weak D call TRBD1 (5 bases). CDR3 length: 16 amino acids. V lost 6 bases and J 1 base, leaving 18 bases between the germline ends. CDR1 and CDR2 from the germline V gene are MNHEY and SMNVEV (reference sequence). The CDR3 is CASSLYIKGPNTEAFF. CDR3 DNA sequence: TGTGCCAGCAGCCTTTACATTAAGGGACCGAACACTGAAGCTTTCTTT.

The chain has TRBV7-6 and TRBJ2-1; D call uncertain. The germline V gene encodes CDR1 SGHVS and CDR2 FNYEAQ. Deletions cut 1 base from V and 9 bases from J, with 13 bases between. This CDR3 region has 14 residues. The CDR3 region is CASSLELQSGEQFF. CDR3 bases: TGTGCCAGCAGCTTAGAGTTACAGTCGGGTGAGCAGTTCTTC.

The V gene is TRBV7-3, the J gene TRBJ2-1; 8 positions agree with TRBD2. The germline V gene has CDR1 SGHTA and CDR2 FQGTGA. The ends lost 5 bases at V and 4 bases at J; junction bases unmatched: 7. The CDR3 is 15 amino acids. CDR3 sequence (DNA): TGTGCCAGCAGCCGCGGGACTAGGGGTTACAATGAGCAGTTCTTC. The encoded protein is CASSRGTRGYNEQFF.

This CDR3 is CSARDSPVELLWGEQFF. The CDR3 region has the DNA TGCAGTGCTAGAGATTCCCCGGTGGAGCTTTTATGGGGTGAGCAGTTCTTC. This chain joins TRBV20-1 and TRBJ2-1; D unresolved. V was pared by 0 bases and J by 9 bases, with 24 bases between. The CDR3 has 17 residues. Germline V gene data show CDR1 as DFQATT and CDR2 as SNEGSKA (reference sequence).

This rearrangement joins TRBV4-2 to TRBJ2-7; the D is unclear. Germline loops: CDR1 LGHNA, CDR2 YNFKEQ. The V gene lost 0 bases and the J gene lost 2 bases, with 8 bases spanning the gap. The CDR3 length is 14 residues. CDR3 in DNA: TGTGCCAGCAGCCAAGACGACGAGCCCTACGAGCAGTACTTC. Translating gives CASSQDDEPYEQYF.

This clonotype was counted a few times. CDR3 protein: CASSTKNIQYF. The CDR3, as DNA: TGTGCCAGCAGCACCAAAAACATTCAGTACTTC. V usage is TRBV21-1 and J usage is TRBJ2-4. TRBV21-1 is noted as a pseudogene. The CDR3 spans 11 residues.

This clonotype showed up just a few times. V usage is TRBV6-2 or TRBV6-3 and J usage is TRBJ2-1; the D gene is possibly TRBD2 (7 bases). Germline values: CDR1 MNHEY, CDR2 SVGEGT. This CDR3 is built from 17 residues. The V and J ends lost 4 bases and 7 bases respectively, with 23 bases between them. This chain's CDR3 is CASSSQRGGGPRNEQFF. CDR3 sequence (DNA): TGTGCCAGCAGTTCCCAGAGGGGGGGGGGGCCTCGGAATGAGCAGTTCTTC.

The genes are TRBV12-3 or TRBV12-4 and TRBJ2-3, with D hard to call. Trimming took off 2 bases at V and 1 base at J, with 10 bases between the two ends. This CDR3 has 15 amino acids. The DNA of the CDR3 is TGTGCCAGCAGTTTAAGAAAAGGCGGCACAGATACGCAGTATTTT. Translated, it gives CASSLRKGGTDTQYF.

The genes are TRBV12-3 or TRBV12-4 and TRBJ2-4; tentatively, D is TRBD1 (5 bases). V shed 4 bases and J shed 8 bases, with 18 bases lying between them. The CDR3 is 15 amino acids. CDR3 protein: CASSSTGSRTDIQYF. The DNA for the CDR3 is TGTGCCAGCAGTTCTACAGGTTCCCGCACGGACATTCAGTACTTC.

The chain uses TRBV20-1 and TRBJ2-5, with 9 bases aligning to TRBD2. V shed 0 bases and J 5 bases; nucleotides not matched to a gene: 7. This CDR3 has 15 residues. Germline assignment: CDR1 DFQATT and CDR2 SNEGSKA (reference sequence). The CDR3 DNA sequence: TGCAGTGCTAGAGATGTGGTAGCGGGGGTGGAGACCCAGTACTTC. It codes for CSARDVVAGVETQYF.

The chain links TRBV7-9 to TRBJ2-3; TRBD1 is a possible D gene (5 bases). The germline V gene encodes CDR1 SEHNR and CDR2 FQNEAQ (reference sequence). The CDR3 contains 14 residues. Trimming left V 6 bases short and J 5 bases short, with 15 bases between. For the CDR3, the DNA is TGTGCCAGCAGGTCTCAGGGAACGGTAGATACGCAGTATTTT. This sequence encodes CASRSQGTVDTQYF.

This clonotype was recorded a few times. The chain couples TRBV20-1 to TRBJ2-3; D unclear. CDR1 and CDR2 (germline): DFQATT, SNEGSKA (reference sequence). The CDR3 consists of 12 residues. Trimming pared 3 bases from V and 6 bases from J, leaving 10 bases between. The CDR3 reads CSASRPKDTQYF. DNA for the CDR3: TGCAGTGCTAGCAGGCCCAAGGATACGCAGTATTTT.

This clonotype turned up a few times. The gene calls are TRBV12-3 or TRBV12-4 and TRBJ2-1; the match to TRBD1 covers 8 bases. V gave up 5 bases and J gave up 6 bases; unmatched junction bases: 9. The CDR3 sequence is 15 residues long. The CDR3 DNA is TGTGCCAGCAGTACTAGACAGGGGACTCGCAATGAGCAGTTCTTC. Its translation is CASSTRQGTRNEQFF.

CDR3 in amino acids: CASSWYRNTEAFF. CDR3 DNA sequence: TGTGCCAGCAGTTGGTACAGGAACACTGAAGCTTTCTTT. This chain uses TRBV12-3 or TRBV12-4 with TRBJ1-1; D uncertain. Trimming cost V 4 bases and J 1 base, with 7 bases left between them. CDR3 size: 13 residues.

V and J are TRBV25-1 and TRBJ2-3; the match to TRBD1 covers 7 bases. J gave up 5 bases and V 5 bases, and 16 bases lay outside the gene matches. Germline values: CDR1 MGHDK, CDR2 SYGVNS. This CDR3 spans 17 amino acids. The CDR3 nucleotides are TGTGCCAGCAGTCCCTCTCTAGGGGGCGGTAATGGAGATACGCAGTATTTT. It codes for CASSPSLGGGNGDTQYF.

This clonotype was recorded a few times. The V call is TRBV11-2, the J call TRBJ2-2; 8 nucleotides align to TRBD2. This CDR3 is 17 amino acids long. Germline CDR1 reads SGHAT; CDR2 reads FQNNGV. Germline trimming cut 4 bases from V and 3 bases from J; bases unmatched to any gene: 10. The CDR3 region has the DNA TGTGCCAGCAGCTCCCCGCGTGGCGGGGGGCACACCGGGGAGCTGTTTTTT. Translation gives CASSSPRGGGHTGELFF.

A word on this clonotype: A read error may produce the germline difference seen at one junction end. V gene TRBV30 combines with J gene TRBJ1-5; TRBD1 agrees at 9 bases. Germline CDR1 and CDR2: GTSNPN and SVGIG (reference sequence). There are 11 residues in the CDR3. In DNA form, the CDR3 reads TGTGCCTGGAGGACCACCGCGGGACAGGGATTT. This translates into CAWRTTAGQGF.

This clonotype was seen more than once but under ten times. V is TRBV7-2 and J is TRBJ1-4; 7 nucleotides align to TRBD1. The CDR3 runs 17 residues. The germline gives CDR1 SGHTA, CDR2 FQGNSA. The V segment lost 5 bases and the J segment 8 bases; nucleotides outside the gene matches: 17. The CDR3 reads CASSITLGQAAEEKLFF. The CDR3 DNA reads as TGTGCCAGCAGCATAACACTAGGACAGGCCGCAGAGGAAAAACTGTTTTTT. Drawing the rest from reference TRBV7-2 and TRBJ1-4, the complete variable domain is GAGVSQSPSNKVTEKGKDVELRCDPISGHTALYWYRQSLGQGLEFLIYFQGNSAPDKSGLPSDRFSAERTGGSVSTLTIQRTQQEDSAVYLCASSITLGQAAEEKLFFGSGTQLSVL.

The rearrangement uses TRBV5-1 and TRBJ1-6, with D possibly being TRBD1 (5 bases). The CDR3 is 15 amino acids. The V end was cut by 0 bases, the J end by 7 bases, with 11 bases between. Germline V gene sequence: CDR1 SGHRS, CDR2 YFSETQ. CDR3 sequence: CASSLGAGTNSPLHF. The CDR3 bases are TGCGCCAGCAGCTTGGGCGCAGGGACCAATTCACCCCTCCACTTT.

This clonotype has at least ten counts. The chain links TRBV7-9 to TRBJ2-7; no definite D call. CDR3 length: 11 amino acids. V was shortened by 0 bases and J by 12 bases, with 9 bases between the two germline ends. Looked up from germline, CDR1 is SEHNR and CDR2 is FQNEAQ (reference sequence). CDR3 in amino acids: CASSLAGSRYF. CDR3 DNA: TGTGCCAGCAGCTTAGCGGGGTCGCGGTACTTC.

This chain links TRBV11-2 with TRBJ1-2, with D uncertain. Trimming shortened V by 5 bases and J by 3 bases, and 13 bases separated the two germline ends. The germline CDR1 and CDR2 sequences are SGHAT and FQNNGV. This CDR3 spans 14 amino acids. The CDR3 DNA reads as TGTGCCAGCAGCACCATGGACGAGGACTATGGCTACACCTTC. Translation: CASSTMDEDYGYTF.

The chain couples TRBV12-3 or TRBV12-4 to TRBJ2-6; TRBD1 agrees at 9 bases. The CDR3 covers 19 residues. The V segment lost 4 bases and the J segment 0 bases; nucleotides outside the gene matches: 10. The CDR3 DNA follows: TGTGCCAGCAGTTCCCGGGACAGGGTAACACACTCTGGGGCCAACGTCCTGACTTTC. As protein: CASSSRDRVTHSGANVLTF.

The V gene is TRBV20-1, the J gene TRBJ2-3, with D tentatively TRBD1 (5 bases). The CDR3 runs to 13 residues. V gave up 6 bases and J gave up 0 bases, with 10 bases separating them. CDR1 and CDR2 (germline): DFQATT, SNEGSKA (reference sequence). The CDR3 spells CSAGTGSTDTQYF. CDR3 bases: TGCAGTGCCGGAACAGGAAGCACAGATACGCAGTATTTT.

CDR3 region: CASGFPLFAGGYNEQFF. The CDR3 DNA follows: TGTGCTAGTGGTTTCCCTCTGTTTGCGGGGGGCTACAATGAGCAGTTCTTC. The chain uses TRBV12-5 and TRBJ2-1; 8 nucleotides line up with TRBD2. The CDR3 runs 17 residues. CDR1 LGHNT and CDR2 FRNRAP come from the germline V gene. V gave up 3 bases and J gave up 3 bases; unmatched junction bases: 10.

This clonotype was counted many times. The chain is built from TRBV6-2 or TRBV6-3 and TRBJ2-5; TRBD2 agrees at 9 bases. The trim removed 9 bases at V and 6 bases at J, leaving 5 bases unmatched. This CDR3 comprises 12 residues. Germline CDR1 and CDR2: MNHEY and SVGEGT. The CDR3 bases are TGTGCCAGACGACTAGCGGCCAAGACCCAGTACTTC. Amino acids: CARRLAAKTQYF.

The chain couples TRBV2 to TRBJ1-1, with unresolved D. Germline lookup yields CDR1 SNHLY and CDR2 FYNNEI. CDR3 length equals 14 residues. The V gene lost 2 bases and the J gene lost 2 bases, with 9 bases spanning the gap. The CDR3 region is CASSERALNTEAFF. The CDR3 DNA is TGTGCCAGCAGTGAACGGGCGCTTAACACTGAAGCTTTCTTT.

This clonotype was counted a few times. This rearrangement joins TRBV20-1 to TRBJ2-5; 7 bases align to TRBD1. V gave up 3 bases and J gave up 4 bases; unmatched junction bases: 11. In germline, CDR1 is DFQATT, CDR2 SNEGSKA (reference sequence). CDR3 length equals 15 residues. In nucleotides, the CDR3 is TGCAGTGCTAGCGCCCCCCACAGGGGTGGAGAGACCCAGTACTTC. This encodes CSASAPHRGGETQYF.

The rearrangement uses TRBV28 and TRBJ2-7, with D perhaps matching TRBD2 (5 bases). V was trimmed by 3 bases and J by 3 bases, leaving 9 bases between them. There are 13 residues in the CDR3. Germline V gene sequence: CDR1 MDHEN, CDR2 SYDVKM. The CDR3: CASSLTNIYEQYF. CDR3 DNA: TGTGCCAGCAGTTTGACTAATATCTACGAGCAGTACTTC.